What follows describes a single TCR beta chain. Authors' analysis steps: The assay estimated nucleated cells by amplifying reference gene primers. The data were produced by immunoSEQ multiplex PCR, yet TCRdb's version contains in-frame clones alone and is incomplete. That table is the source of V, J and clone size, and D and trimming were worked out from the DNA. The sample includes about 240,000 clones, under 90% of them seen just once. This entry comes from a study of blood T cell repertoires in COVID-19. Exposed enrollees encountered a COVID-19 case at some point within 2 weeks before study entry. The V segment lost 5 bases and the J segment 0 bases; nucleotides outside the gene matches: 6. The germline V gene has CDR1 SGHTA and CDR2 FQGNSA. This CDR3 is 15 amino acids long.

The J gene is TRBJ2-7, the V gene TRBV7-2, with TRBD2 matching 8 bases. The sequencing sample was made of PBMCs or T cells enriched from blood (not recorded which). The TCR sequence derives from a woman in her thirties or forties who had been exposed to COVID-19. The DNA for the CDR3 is TGTGCCAGCAGCCTCGGGGGGGACGGCTCCTACGAGCAGTACTTC. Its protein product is CASSLGGDGSYEQYF.